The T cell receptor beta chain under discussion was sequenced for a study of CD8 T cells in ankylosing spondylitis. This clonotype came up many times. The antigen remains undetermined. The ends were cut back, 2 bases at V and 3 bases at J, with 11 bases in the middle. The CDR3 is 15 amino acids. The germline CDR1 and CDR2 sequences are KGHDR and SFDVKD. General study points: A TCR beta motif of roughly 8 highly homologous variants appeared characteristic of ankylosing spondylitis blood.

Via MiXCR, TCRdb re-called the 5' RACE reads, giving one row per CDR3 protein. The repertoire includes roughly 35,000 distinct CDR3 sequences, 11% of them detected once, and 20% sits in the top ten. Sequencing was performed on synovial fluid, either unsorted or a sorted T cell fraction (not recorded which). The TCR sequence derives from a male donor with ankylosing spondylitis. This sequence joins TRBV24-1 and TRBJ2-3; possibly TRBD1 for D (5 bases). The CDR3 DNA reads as TGTGCCACCAGTGATTACAGGACCGGTACAGATACGCAGTATTTT. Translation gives CATSDYRTGTDTQYF.